These 10 T cell receptor beta chains were sequenced from one sample in a study of blood T cell repertoires in COVID-19. TCRdb keeps only in-frame clones here, not all; method: immunoSEQ multiplex PCR. Found here are some 90,000 clones, 75% to 85% of them singletons; the top ten hold about 20%. Material for sequencing was peripheral blood. These TCRs come from a human donor in a cohort sampled during active COVID-19.

This rearrangement joins TRBV2 to TRBJ2-3; weak D call: TRBD1 (6 bases). Looked up from germline, CDR1 is SNHLY and CDR2 is FYNNEI. The CDR3 totals 14 residues. V lost 4 bases and J lost 5, with 13 bases in between. The CDR3 DNA sequence: TGTGCCAGCAGTGTACAGGGTTTTCAAGATACGCAGTATTTT. Translated: CASSVQGFQDTQYF.

This clone has just a few counts. This rearrangement joins TRBV5-4 to TRBJ2-7, with D possibly TRBD1 on 6 matching bases. The CDR3 is made up of 13 amino acids. V was shortened by 0 bases and J by 2 bases, with 6 bases between the two germline ends. Germline V lookup: CDR1 SGHNT, CDR2 YYREEE (reference sequence). This CDR3 is CASSLDRAYEQYF. In nucleotides, the CDR3 is TGTGCCAGCAGCTTGGACAGGGCCTACGAGCAGTACTTC.

This sequence joins TRBV5-5 and TRBJ2-1; TRBD2 matches at 7 bases. The CDR3 spans 15 residues. Germline V CDR1 and CDR2: SGHKS, YYEKEE (reference sequence). The trim removed 4 bases at V and 7 bases at J, leaving 11 bases unmatched. The CDR3 spells CASSRLAGPGNEQFF. The CDR3 coding sequence is TGTGCCAGCAGCCGCTTAGCGGGCCCGGGGAATGAGCAGTTCTTC.

V is TRBV27 and J is TRBJ2-7; the match to TRBD1 covers 8 bases. Trimming took 6 bases from V and 3 from J; bases not matched to a gene: 7. This CDR3 is 14 amino acids long. From germline, CDR1 is MNHEY and CDR2 SMNVEV (reference sequence). The CDR3 is CASRTTGVLYEQYF. CDR3 nucleotides: TGTGCCAGCAGAACGACAGGGGTCCTCTACGAGCAGTACTTC.

This clone was found a few times. The rearrangement links TRBV15 to TRBJ2-7; 7 bases map to TRBD1. Per germline, CDR1 LNHNV and CDR2 YYDKDF (reference sequence). The J segment lost 2 bases and the V segment lost 1 base, leaving 8 bases of the junction unmatched. This CDR3 is built from 16 residues. CDR3 DNA: TGTGCCACCAGCAGAGGTATACAGGGGTTAACCTACGAGCAGTACTTC. Its translation: CATSRGIQGLTYEQYF.

This sequence joins TRBV19 and TRBJ1-6; D is perhaps TRBD1 (5 bases). Trimming left V 6 bases short and J 8 bases short, with 17 bases between. The CDR3 extends over 15 amino acids. Germline CDR1 reads LNHDA; CDR2 reads SQIVND (reference sequence). The CDR3: CASRLGTSTYSPLHF. CDR3 bases: TGTGCCAGTAGGCTAGGGACTTCGACTTATTCACCCCTCCACTTT.

Here the CDR3 reads CASSPDRAGANVLTF. In DNA, the CDR3 is TGTGCCAGCAGCCCTGACAGGGCTGGGGCCAACGTCCTGACTTTC. V is TRBV3-1 (or the pseudogene TRBV3-2) and J is TRBJ2-6; 7 bases are a match to TRBD1. With 4 bases clipped from V and 2 bases from J, the junction kept 2 bases outside the gene matches. The V gene's germline CDR1 is LGHDT and CDR2 YNNKEL (reference sequence). The CDR3 loop spans 15 amino acids.

The rearrangement joins TRBV18 to TRBJ1-6, with a possible D match to TRBD1 (5 bases). Germline V lookup: CDR1 KGHSH, CDR2 LQKENI. Trimming took 5 bases from V and 7 from J, leaving 15 bases between them. This CDR3 region has 15 residues. The CDR3 DNA sequence: TGTGCCAGCTCAACCAGGGATTTCGGAAATTCACCCCTCCACTTT. Its translation is CASSTRDFGNSPLHF.

The CDR3 reads CASSDQPTGPGANVLTF. CDR3 sequence (DNA): TGCGCCAGCAGCGATCAACCAACAGGCCCCGGGGCCAACGTCCTGACTTTC. The chain has TRBV5-1 and TRBJ2-6; possible D gene TRBD1, 5 bases. Per germline, CDR1 SGHRS and CDR2 YFSETQ. The CDR3 contains 17 residues. V was shortened by 4 bases and J by 4 bases, with 18 bases between the two germline ends.

J is TRBJ2-7 and V is TRBV10-3, with unresolved D. V dropped 0 bases and J dropped 0 bases, with 9 bases sitting between them. Germline assignment: CDR1 ENHRY and CDR2 SYGVKD. The CDR3 totals 15 residues. The CDR3 here is CAISESGRGSYEQYF. The CDR3 DNA follows: TGTGCCATCAGTGAGTCGGGTCGAGGCTCCTACGAGCAGTACTTC.